The entry below gives a single T cell receptor beta chain sequence along with its context. Its target is not known. At one of its ends the junction is not consistent with the germline gene, which may arise from a read error. This entry comes from a study of tumor and adjacent non-tumor tissue in lung cancer. Study-level results: Tumor tissue had significantly higher TCR diversity than normal lung.

CDR3 length: 19 residues. Germline CDR1 is MDHEN and CDR2 is SYDVKM. This sample's RNA came from whole unsorted tissue. TCRbeta libraries were built with three rounds of nested PCR, modified from ARM-PCR. TCRdb passed the multiplex PCR reads through MiXCR, listing each CDR3 protein once. The sample shows some 90,000 distinct CDR3 sequences, 61% of them seen only once. The chain employs TRBV28 and TRBJ2-7; 8 bases are shared with TRBD1. Sequenced input: lung tumor tissue. This receptor was identified in a man in his 70s with non-small cell lung cancer. The chain's CDR3 is CACSLLSKTGEYQHHEQYF. In nucleotides, the CDR3 is TGTGCCTGCAGCCTACTCTCAAAGACAGGGGAGTATCAACATCACGAGCAGTACTTC.